The rows below give T cell receptor beta chains drawn from one sample of a study of cytomegalovirus exposure and HLA in healthy donors. The method was immunoSEQ multiplex PCR; TCRdb's version includes in-frame clones alone and lacks a portion of them. The data show about 160,000 clones, about 72% seen once. Sequenced sample: PBMCs. The receptors were sampled from a man aged 50 or older in good health and CMV-seropositive. CDR3s leave out the opening cysteine and the closing phenylalanine or tryptophan. The order of the fields is V gene, clone size, CDR3 protein. Clone size, where shown, is once, few, many, or a class for clones that have expanded.

TRBV11-2 | - | ASRLGGTGTVDTQY
TRBV25-1 | - | ASSASWIGDTHRDEQF
TRBV6-5 | once | ASSKTGDSYEQY
TRBV9 | - | ASSFHRDTGELF
TRBV6-5 | - | ASSFLGELF
TRBV28 | - | ASSSSRTGIHRGNQPQH
TRBV6-5 | few | ASSLTRTGELF
TRBV18 | - | ASSPRGGHIQY
TRBV5-1 | few | ASSQTSEDTGVTNEKLF
TRBV7-9 | - | ASSLSGQGAEAF
TRBV15 | few | ATRQGANYGYT
TRBV5-1 | few | ASSPGQNTDTQY
TRBV2 | - | ASSAGGLYNSPLH
TRBV4-1 | - | ASSQEQGYYEQY
TRBV7-7 | - | ASSTGLAGGGYNEQF
TRBV7-2 | - | ASSLALAGKETQY
TRBV7-2 | - | ASSRGQHASTDTQY
TRBV2 | once | ASLGTGGGYT
TRBV23-1 | - | ASSPRGNQPQH
TRBV5-1 | - | ASSSPDRGTYEQY
TRBV6-6 | - | ASCLSGTDSYEQY
TRBV6-1 | few | ASSATGARDTQY
TRBV5-1 | - | ASSVEGVNTEAF
TRBV18 | - | ASSPVRVGSGNTIY
TRBV29-1 | - | SALARGTGAVMTEAF
TRBV5-1 | - | ASSLGGTEETQY
TRBV15 | - | ATSRVLGAATNEKLF
TRBV6-1 | - | ASSEAGQVYGYT
TRBV4-1 | - | ASSRSDRGLNEQY
TRBV30 | - | AWKGRGTSRIGTEAF
TRBV9 | - | ASSASSGRTYEQY